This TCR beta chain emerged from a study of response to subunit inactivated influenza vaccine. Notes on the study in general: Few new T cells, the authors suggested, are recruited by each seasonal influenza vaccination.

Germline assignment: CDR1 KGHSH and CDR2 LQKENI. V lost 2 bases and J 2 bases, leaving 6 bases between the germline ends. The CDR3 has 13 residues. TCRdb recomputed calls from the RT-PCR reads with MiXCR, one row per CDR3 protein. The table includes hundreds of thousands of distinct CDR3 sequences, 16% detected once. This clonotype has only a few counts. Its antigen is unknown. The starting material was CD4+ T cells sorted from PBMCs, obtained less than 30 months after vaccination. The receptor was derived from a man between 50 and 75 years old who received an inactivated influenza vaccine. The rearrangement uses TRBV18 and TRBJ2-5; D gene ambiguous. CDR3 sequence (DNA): TGTGCCAGCTCACCATCCCGTCAAGAGACCCAGTACTTC. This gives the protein CASSPSRQETQYF.